Following are 28 T cell receptor beta chains from one sample sequenced in a study of regulatory T cells in long-lasting Graves disease. Specified time point: newly diagnosed GD, antithyroid drugs for less than 3 months. RNA isolated from PBMCs was used to make the TCR library. According to the study, TCR beta libraries were built with iRepertoire HTBI primers and CDR3-region Arm-PCR. TCRdb recomputed calls from the multiplex PCR reads with MiXCR, one row per CDR3 protein. Of around 500,000 distinct CDR3 sequences listed, about 15% were seen once; the top ten hold 25%. These data were likewise used in another study, on T cells in Graves' hyperthyroidism and ophthalmopathy.

This specimen was peripheral blood mononuclear cells (PBMCs), taken at new diagnosis, from a patient treated with antithyroid drugs. Every receptor here comes from a woman aged 40-60 years with Graves disease.

This clonotype was counted only a few times. The gene calls are TRBV12-3 or TRBV12-4 and TRBJ2-7, with D perhaps given as TRBD1 or TRBD2 (5 bases each). The CDR3 runs to 14 residues. Deletions cut 3 bases from V and 0 bases from J, with 9 bases between. Here the CDR3 DNA reads TGTGCCAGCAGTTTCGGGGCCAGCTCCTACGAGCAGTACTTC. It is translated as CASSFGASSYEQYF.

In this sample, this clonotype turned up a few times. The chain links TRBV5-5 to TRBJ1-2; D is unclear. Trimming cost V 6 bases and J 0 bases, with 12 bases left between them. Germline-derived CDR1 and CDR2 are SGHKS and YYEKEE (reference sequence). This CDR3 is built from 14 residues. The CDR3 DNA reads as TGTGCCAGCAACCTGCTAGGCTCTAACTATGGCTACACCTTC. It yields the protein CASNLLGSNYGYTF.

The V call is TRBV28, the J call TRBJ1-5; 7 nucleotides line up with TRBD1. With V trimmed by 5 bases and J by 0 bases, 7 bases remained unmatched. Germline V gives CDR1 MDHEN, CDR2 SYDVKM. This CDR3 has 16 residues. The CDR3 coding sequence is TGTGCCAGCAGTCCAGGGGGGACCCTTAGCAATCAGCCCCAGCATTTT. It is translated as CASSPGGTLSNQPQHF. The whole variable domain, filled in from reference TRBV28 and TRBJ1-5, reads DVKVTQSSRYLVKRTGEKVFLECVQDMDHENMFWYRQDPGLGLRLIYFSYDVKMKEKGDIPEGYSVSREKKERFSLILESASTNQTSMYLCASSPGGTLSNQPQHFGDGTRLSIL.

This clonotype showed up many times. The gene calls are TRBV18 and TRBJ2-7; 7 bases are shared with TRBD1. J lost 3 bases, V lost 3 bases, and 5 bases had no gene match. Germline loops: CDR1 KGHSH, CDR2 LQKENI. CDR3 length: 14 residues. The CDR3 spells CASSPRTGIYEQYF. The CDR3 nucleotides are TGTGCCAGCTCACCCCGGACAGGTATCTACGAGCAGTACTTC. The full variable domain, in which reference TRBV18 and TRBJ2-7 provide the parts outside the CDR3, is NAGVMQNPRHLVRRRGQEARLRCSPMKGHSHVYWYRQLPEEGLKFMVYLQKENIIDESGMPKERFSAEFPKEGPSILRIQQVVRGDSAAYFCASSPRTGIYEQYFGPGTRLTVT.

The chain links TRBV28 to TRBJ1-5; 10 bases match TRBD1. V dropped 4 bases and J dropped 0; count of bases not matched to a gene: 12. CDR3 length equals 19 residues. Germline V lookup: CDR1 MDHEN, CDR2 SYDVKM. The CDR3 DNA follows: TGTGCCAGCAGTTGGCAGAACCGGACAGGGGGTTATAGCAATCAGCCCCAGCATTTT. This codes for CASSWQNRTGGYSNQPQHF.

This clonotype has only a few counts. V usage is TRBV27 and J usage is TRBJ2-2, with 7 bases that match TRBD2. CDR1 is MNHEY and CDR2 is SMNVEV in the germline V gene (reference sequence). This CDR3 is built from 15 residues. With 2 bases clipped from V and 7 bases from J, the junction kept 7 bases outside the gene matches. The CDR3 nucleotides read TGTGCCAGCAGTTTAAATGGGCTAGCGGTCGGGGAGCTGTTTTTT. It specifies CASSLNGLAVGELFF.

V gene TRBV5-4 combines with J gene TRBJ2-3; 8 positions agree with TRBD1. The CDR3 consists of 16 residues. The germline gives CDR1 SGHNT, CDR2 YYREEE (reference sequence). The trim removed 4 bases at V and 1 base at J, leaving 8 bases unmatched. The DNA of the CDR3 is TGTGCCAGCAGCCCACAGGACAGGGACGGCACAGATACGCAGTATTTT. Its translation is CASSPQDRDGTDTQYF.

This clonotype was observed at least ten times. DNA for the CDR3: TGTGCCAGCAGTGAGACAGGAGCGGCGGAGGAGCAGTTCTTC. Its translation is CASSETGAAEEQFF. The chain recombines TRBV6-1 with TRBJ2-5; a possible D gene is TRBD1 (6 bases). The J call is doubtful: the DNA matches TRBJ2-1 better. Germline assignment: CDR1 MNHNS and CDR2 SASEGT. The CDR3 extends over 14 amino acids.

This clonotype was picked up many times. V and J are TRBV20-1 and TRBJ1-5; D call uncertain. The CDR3 sequence is 13 residues long. Trimming pared 3 bases from V and 1 base from J, leaving 7 bases between. In germline, CDR1 is DFQATT, CDR2 SNEGSKA (reference sequence). The CDR3 nucleotides are TGCAGTGCTAGGGAGGTGAGCAATCAGCCCCAGCATTTT. This codes for CSAREVSNQPQHF.

This clonotype was observed many times. The V and J genes are TRBV6-5 and TRBJ2-7, with D uncertain. With 2 bases removed from V and 1 base from J, the gap between germline ends came to 6 bases. Germline V gene lookup returns CDR1 MNHEY and CDR2 SVGAGI. This CDR3 is 13 amino acids long. CDR3 bases: TGTGCCAGCAGTTACGGGATTTCCTACGAGCAGTACTTC. Translating it yields CASSYGISYEQYF.

This clonotype was recorded many times. The CDR3 bases are TGTGCCATCGGGACAGGGGCCGAGAACACTGAAGCTTTCTTT. It specifies CAIGTGAENTEAFF. This chain joins TRBV10-3 and TRBJ1-1; TRBD1 matches at 10 bases. The CDR3 spans 14 residues. Trimming cost V 8 bases and J 1 base; bases outside gene matches: 4. Germline CDR1 and CDR2: ENHRY and SYGVKD.

This clonotype was seen at least ten times. This sequence joins TRBV12-3 or TRBV12-4 and TRBJ2-5; 11 bases align to TRBD2. This CDR3 region has 13 residues. V lost 7 bases to trimming and J lost 8 bases; unmatched junction nucleotides: 6. Written as DNA, the CDR3 is TGTGCCAGCACCCCCCTAGCGGGGGGTACCCAGTACTTC. Translation: CASTPLAGGTQYF.

This clonotype was observed a few times. The V call is TRBV7-6, the J call TRBJ2-3, with D unresolved. V gave up 0 bases and J gave up 4 bases, with 8 bases separating them. This CDR3 is built from 14 residues. Looked up from germline, CDR1 is SGHVS and CDR2 is FNYEAQ. The CDR3 sequence is CASSLARNPDTQYF. CDR3 nucleotide sequence: TGTGCCAGCAGCTTAGCCAGGAACCCAGATACGCAGTATTTT.

This clonotype showed up just a few times. The rearrangement uses TRBV25-1 and TRBJ1-4; TRBD1 might be the D (6 bases). The CDR3 runs to 15 residues. In germline, CDR1 is MGHDK, CDR2 SYGVNS. Trimming took 6 bases from V and 5 from J, leaving 16 bases between them. The CDR3 is CASSLRGGGNEKLFF. CDR3 bases: TGTGCCAGCAGCCTTCGGGGGGGGGGCAATGAAAAACTGTTTTTT.

This clonotype has a count of ten or more. The J gene is TRBJ2-1, the V gene TRBV11-3; D call uncertain. Trimming took 1 base from V and 6 from J, leaving 4 bases between them. Germline V CDR1 and CDR2: SGHNT, YENEEA. The CDR3 is 12 amino acids. The CDR3 region has the DNA TGTGCCAGCAGCTTAGCTTCCAATGAGCAGTTCTTC. This encodes CASSLASNEQFF.

There are many counts of this clonotype. Here the CDR3 reads CASSAAESSYNEQFF. CDR3 nucleotide sequence: TGCGCCAGCAGCGCCGCGGAGTCCTCCTACAATGAGCAGTTCTTC. The chain carries TRBV5-1 and TRBJ2-1; D is unclear. The CDR3 length is 15 residues. Germline lookup yields CDR1 SGHRS and CDR2 YFSETQ. The V end was cut by 4 bases, the J end by 0 bases, with 11 bases between.

Ten or more counts support this clonotype. V gene TRBV12-3 or TRBV12-4 combines with J gene TRBJ1-5; no firm D call. Trimming left V 2 bases short and J 7 bases short, with 6 bases between. CDR3 size: 12 residues. In DNA, the CDR3 is TGTGCCAGCAGTTTAAGAAGGCAGCCCCAGCATTTT. It is translated as CASSLRRQPQHF.

This clonotype appeared many times. V and J are TRBV2 and TRBJ2-1, with D uncertain. Germline CDR1 SNHLY, CDR2 FYNNEI. Between the trimmed V and J ends, which lost 6 bases and 0 bases, there was a span of 6 bases. The CDR3 extends over 13 amino acids. The CDR3 DNA sequence: TGTGCCAGCAGGGAACTCTCCTACAATGAGCAGTTCTTC. Encoded protein: CASRELSYNEQFF.

The V gene is TRBV29-1, the J gene TRBJ1-1; 8 bases align to TRBD1. The ends lost 0 bases at V and 4 bases at J; junction bases unmatched: 1. Germline CDR1 SQVTM, CDR2 ANQGSEA. The CDR3 is 13 residues long. This CDR3 is CSVEDTGGTEAFF. As DNA, the CDR3 is TGCAGCGTTGAAGATACAGGGGGCACTGAAGCTTTCTTT. The complete variable domain, with remaining parts taken from reference TRBV29-1 and TRBJ1-1, reads SAVISQKPSRDICQRGTSLTIQCQVDSQVTMMFWYRQQPGQSLTLIATANQGSEATYESGFVIDKFPISRPNLTFSTLTVSNMSPEDSSIYLCSVEDTGGTEAFFGQGTRLTVV.

This clonotype was recorded many times. This sequence joins TRBV3-1 and TRBJ2-5; perhaps TRBD2 as D (6 bases). Trimming took off 0 bases at V and 2 bases at J, with 16 bases between the two ends. The CDR3 totals 17 residues. Germline V gene data show CDR1 as LGHDT and CDR2 as YNNKEL (reference sequence). The CDR3 bases are TGTGCCAGCAGCCAAGATAAGCCTCGGGACTTACAAGAGACCCAGTACTTC. It encodes CASSQDKPRDLQETQYF.

This clonotype was observed many times. The rearrangement uses TRBV28 and TRBJ1-5; 9 bases fit TRBD1. The germline CDR1 and CDR2 sequences are MDHEN and SYDVKM. The length of the CDR3 is 17 residues. Trimming at V came to 2 bases and at J to 2 bases, leaving 7 bases not matched to a gene. In DNA form, the CDR3 reads TGTGCCAGCAGTTTACCGGGACAGGGAGTGCGCAATCAGCCCCAGCATTTT. Translation gives CASSLPGQGVRNQPQHF.

The chain combines TRBV5-6 with TRBJ1-6; 8 bases agree with TRBD1. The CDR3 covers 14 residues. The junction had 7 bases not matched to a gene; V was cut back by 4 bases and J by 10 bases. Per germline, CDR1 SGHDT and CDR2 YYEEEE. The CDR3 reads CASSTLDRGSPLHF. The CDR3 region has the DNA TGTGCCAGCAGCACCCTCGACAGGGGATCACCCCTCCACTTT.

The chain has TRBV5-1 and TRBJ2-7; TRBD1 matches 10 bases. The CDR3 runs to 14 residues. Germline V gene data show CDR1 as SGHRS and CDR2 as YFSETQ. With 4 bases clipped from V and 3 bases from J, the junction kept 4 bases outside the gene matches. The CDR3 loop is CASSGQGGHYEQYF. CDR3 DNA sequence: TGCGCCAGCAGCGGACAGGGGGGCCACTACGAGCAGTACTTC.

This clonotype was seen a handful of times. V is TRBV2 and J is TRBJ1-3, with 7 positions matching TRBD1. CDR3 length: 14 amino acids. CDR1 SNHLY and CDR2 FYNNEI come from the germline V gene. Trimming took 5 bases from V and 2 from J; bases not matched to a gene: 3. The CDR3 is CASSSTGTGNTIYF. CDR3 nucleotide sequence: TGTGCCAGCAGTTCGACAGGGACTGGAAACACCATATATTTT.

The sample holds many counts of this clonotype. The rearrangement joins TRBV18 to TRBJ1-1, with D hard to call. Trimming pared 2 bases from V and 0 bases from J, leaving 10 bases between. From germline, CDR1 is KGHSH and CDR2 LQKENI. The CDR3 spans 15 residues. The CDR3 reads CASSPSGTMNTEAFF. For the CDR3, the DNA is TGTGCCAGCTCACCATCGGGCACGATGAACACTGAAGCTTTCTTT.

In its sample, this clonotype was seen a few times. The V and J genes are TRBV27 and TRBJ1-2; D not resolved. Trimming stripped 0 bases from V and 4 bases from J, with 12 bases between. The CDR3 is 15 amino acids. Per germline, CDR1 MNHEY and CDR2 SMNVEV (reference sequence). This CDR3 is CASSLSRIGSYGYTF. In DNA, the CDR3 is TGTGCCAGCAGTTTATCAAGGATTGGAAGCTATGGCTACACCTTC.

This clonotype was detected ten times or more. The chain has TRBV7-8 and TRBJ1-1; no clear D. Looked up from germline, CDR1 is SGHVS and CDR2 is FQNEAQ. This CDR3 has 16 amino acids. With 7 bases removed from V and 0 bases from J, the gap between germline ends came to 18 bases. DNA for the CDR3: TGTGCCAGCACCGCTTATGGTAAACATTTGAACACTGAAGCTTTCTTT. As protein: CASTAYGKHLNTEAFF.

This chain uses TRBV9 with TRBJ2-1, with D perhaps TRBD1 or TRBD2 (6 bases each). CDR1 SGDLS and CDR2 YYNGEE come from the germline V gene. The CDR3 has 16 residues. V gave up 4 bases and J gave up 4 bases, with 18 bases separating them. The DNA of the CDR3 is TGTGCCAGCAGCAGAACAAGGGGGGACTCATACAATGAGCAGTTCTTC. It encodes CASSRTRGDSYNEQFF.